Sequencing of this T cell receptor beta chain was carried out in a study of blood T cell repertoires in COVID-19. Seattle patient enrollment occurred during active infection, with longitudinal follow-up thereafter. Data came from immunoSEQ multiplex PCR; TCRdb stores just in-frame clones and leaves some out. Of 250,000 to 350,000 clones in the sample, 86% are singletons; the top ten hold around 14%. V was shortened by 7 bases and J by 3 bases, with 37 bases between the two germline ends. This CDR3 spans 21 amino acids. Germline V gene data show CDR1 as SNHLY and CDR2 as FYNNEI. This TCR was sampled from a woman aged 65 to 85 with COVID-19, enrolled during active disease. The sequenced material came from peripheral blood. V and J are TRBV2 and TRBJ2-7; D may be TRBD1 (5 bases). For the CDR3, the DNA is TGTGCCAGCACCACCAAGAAAGCTTTGAATTGGCTGACAGTGACGAGCTACGAGCAGTACTTC. It encodes CASTTKKALNWLTVTSYEQYF.